The rows below give T cell receptor beta chains drawn from one sample of a study of shared clonotypes between healthy human individuals. The table came from immunoSEQ multiplex PCR; TCRdb's copy has only in-frame clones and leaves some out. Here the sample spans about 600,000 clones, roughly 97% being singletons. The specimen sequenced was naive CD4+ T cells sorted from blood. The receptors were gathered from a woman in her thirties in good health. CDR3s include the opening cysteine and the closing phenylalanine or tryptophan. The order of the fields is CDR3 protein, CDR3 DNA, D gene, V gene, clone size, J gene. The D gene is left open where the match is weak. Size is stated for part of the rows, as once, few or many counts, or as a class when the clone is expanded.

CASSWGTSTDTQYF | TGTGCCAGCAGTTGGGGGACTAGCACAGATACGCAGTATTTT | . | TRBV27 | . | TRBJ2-3
CSVGFSETQYF | TGCAGCGTTGGATTTTCAGAGACCCAGTACTTC | . | TRBV29-1 | . | TRBJ2-5
CASSLATDRAGANVLTF | TGTGCCAGCAGCTTGGCAACTGACAGGGCTGGGGCCAACGTCCTGACTTTC | TRBD1 | TRBV5-8 | . | TRBJ2-6
CATSRPSGSSYNEQFF | TGTGCCACCAGCAGACCCAGCGGGAGCTCCTACAATGAGCAGTTCTTC | TRBD2 | TRBV15 | . | TRBJ2-1
CASRKGLAETQYF | TGTGCCAGCAGGAAGGGACTAGCGGAGACCCAGTACTTC | TRBD2 | TRBV6-1 | . | TRBJ2-5
CASSLPSNTEAFF | TGCGCCAGCAGCTTGCCCAGTAACACTGAAGCTTTCTTT | . | TRBV5-1 | . | TRBJ1-1
CASSGEAGGFTDTQYF | TGTGCCAGCTCTGGGGAAGCGGGAGGGTTCACAGATACGCAGTATTTT | TRBD2 | TRBV27 | once | TRBJ2-3
CASSGTRVYNEQFF | TGTGCCAGCAGTGGGACACGGGTCTACAATGAGCAGTTCTTC | . | TRBV2 | . | TRBJ2-1
CASSSTAGTAGGQYF | TGTGCCAGCAGTTCAACCGCCGGGACAGCCGGGGGGCAGTACTTC | . | TRBV27 | . | TRBJ2-7
CAWSGLAAKSSYNEQFF | TGTGCCTGGAGTGGTCTAGCGGCAAAAAGCTCCTACAATGAGCAGTTCTTC | TRBD2 | TRBV30 | . | TRBJ2-1
CASRITGRSGYNEQFF | TGTGCCAGCCGAATCACCGGCAGGTCGGGATACAATGAGCAGTTCTTC | . | TRBV28 | once | TRBJ2-1
CASSLRTSGRAFSEQYF | TGTGCCAGCAGTTTAAGGACTAGCGGGAGGGCCTTTAGTGAGCAGTACTTC | TRBD2 | TRBV28 | . | TRBJ2-7
CASSPSRGGLLNTEAFF | TGTGCCAGCAGTCCCTCGCGGGGGGGCCTTCTGAACACTGAAGCTTTCTTT | . | TRBV7-8 | . | TRBJ1-1
CASSDGGLAGGNEQFF | TGTGCCAGCAGTGATGGAGGACTAGCGGGAGGTAATGAGCAGTTCTTC | TRBD2 | TRBV2 | . | TRBJ2-1
CASSKNRGSSYNEQFF | TGTGCCAGCAGCAAAAACAGGGGGTCAAGCTACAATGAGCAGTTCTTC | TRBD1 | TRBV11-2 | . | TRBJ2-1
CASRVRVSTSGANVLTF | TGTGCCAGCCGCGTACGGGTTTCCACGTCTGGGGCCAACGTCCTGACTTTC | . | TRBV13 | . | TRBJ2-6
CASSYAMTRGAGELFF | TGTGCCAGCAGTTACGCCATGACTAGGGGCGCCGGGGAGCTGTTTTTT | . | TRBV6-5 | . | TRBJ2-2
CASSLSGNPYEQYF | TGTGCCAGCAGTTTATCAGGGAACCCCTACGAGCAGTACTTC | . | TRBV28 | . | TRBJ2-7
CASRAGTDASTDTQYF | TGTGCCAGCAGGGCGGGGACTGACGCTAGCACAGATACGCAGTATTTT | . | TRBV9 | . | TRBJ2-3
CASSARVLDTEAFF | TGCGCCAGCAGCGCCAGGGTGTTGGACACTGAAGCTTTCTTT | . | TRBV5-1 | . | TRBJ1-1
CASSSPRGQETQYF | TGCGCCAGCAGCTCCCCCAGGGGTCAAGAGACCCAGTACTTC | . | TRBV5-1 | . | TRBJ2-5
CASSLAGDGTEAFF | TGCGCCAGCAGCTTGGCGGGGGATGGCACTGAAGCTTTCTTT | . | TRBV5-1 | . | TRBJ1-1
CASSIGRTGELFF | TGTGCCAGTAGTATAGGACGAACCGGGGAGCTGTTTTTT | . | TRBV19 | . | TRBJ2-2
CASSYENTGELFF | TGTGCCAGCAGTTACGAGAACACCGGGGAGCTGTTTTTT | . | TRBV6-6 | . | TRBJ2-2
CASSLREVVDTGELFF | TGCGCCAGCAGCTTGCGGGAGGTCGTGGACACCGGGGAGCTGTTTTTT | TRBD2 | TRBV5-1 | . | TRBJ2-2
CASSVWGNTEAFF | TGTGCCAGCAGCGTTTGGGGGAACACTGAAGCTTTCTTT | . | TRBV9 | . | TRBJ1-1
CSVVMGGPYNEQFF | TGCAGCGTTGTGATGGGAGGGCCGTACAATGAGCAGTTCTTC | TRBD2 | TRBV29-1 | . | TRBJ2-1
CASSLVGLRSNEQFF | TGTGCCAGCAGCTTAGTAGGTCTCCGGTCCAATGAGCAGTTCTTC | . | TRBV7-2 | . | TRBJ2-1
CASSLQGGTDTQYF | TGTGCCAGCAGTTTGCAGGGGGGCACAGATACGCAGTATTTT | TRBD1 | TRBV6-1 | . | TRBJ2-3
CASSLVGARRTDTQYF | TGTGCCAGCAGCTTAGTGGGGGCGCGTAGAACAGATACGCAGTATTTT | . | TRBV7-2 | . | TRBJ2-3
CAWSPPARGIADTQYF | TGTGCCTGGAGCCCTCCGGCCCGGGGAATAGCAGATACGCAGTATTTT | . | TRBV30 | . | TRBJ2-3
CASSLALAIGAEQFF | TGTGCCAGCAGCTTAGCGCTGGCTATTGGTGCTGAGCAGTTCTTC | . | TRBV7-2 | . | TRBJ2-1
CASSLGLAAYNEQFF | TGCGCCAGCAGCTTGGGACTAGCGGCCTACAATGAGCAGTTCTTC | TRBD2 | TRBV5-1 | . | TRBJ2-1
CASRILAGAFSGELFF | TGTGCCAGTAGGATCCTAGCGGGAGCTTTCAGCGGGGAGCTGTTTTTT | TRBD2 | TRBV19 | . | TRBJ2-2
CASSLGSRPDEQFF | TGCGCCAGCAGCTTGGGATCGCGACCCGATGAGCAGTTCTTC | . | TRBV5-1 | . | TRBJ2-1
CASSGLTRGNTIYF | TGTGCCAGCAGTGGACTAACGAGGGGAAACACCATATATTTT | . | TRBV2 | . | TRBJ1-3
CASSPGARFNTEAFF | TGTGCCAGCAGCCCGGGAGCCAGGTTTAACACTGAAGCTTTCTTT | . | TRBV7-8 | . | TRBJ1-1
CASSYGGSSTDTQYF | TGTGCCAGCAGTTACGGGGGATCTAGCACAGATACGCAGTATTTT | . | TRBV6-5 | . | TRBJ2-3
CASSQVLSGGQETQYF | TGCGCCAGCAGCCAGGTTCTTAGCGGCGGCCAAGAGACCCAGTACTTC | . | TRBV4-1 | . | TRBJ2-5
CASREPGQGSDTQYF | TGTGCCAGCAGAGAACCGGGACAGGGATCAGATACGCAGTATTTT | TRBD1 | TRBV5-5 | . | TRBJ2-3
CASSLNSQNEKLFF | TGTGCCAGCAGCTTAAACAGTCAAAATGAAAAACTGTTTTTT | . | TRBV7-9 | . | TRBJ1-4
CASIGRTEAFF | TGTGCCAGCATTGGGAGGACCGAAGCTTTCTTT | . | TRBV2 | . | TRBJ1-1
CATGGFSNTGELFF | TGTGCCACCGGAGGGTTCTCGAACACCGGGGAGCTGTTTTTT | . | TRBV6-1 | . | TRBJ2-2
CASSPTGEERNTGELFF | TGCGCCAGCAGTCCGACAGGGGAGGAACGGAACACCGGGGAGCTGTTTTTT | TRBD1 | TRBV23-1 | . | TRBJ2-2
CASSLQQTTSTDTQYF | TGTGCCAGCAGTTTACAGCAGACGACTAGCACAGATACGCAGTATTTT | . | TRBV28 | . | TRBJ2-3
CASSRAGGELFF | TGTGCCAGCAGCCGGGCAGGCGGGGAGCTGTTTTTT | . | TRBV28 | . | TRBJ2-2
CASSSRDGESGANVLTF | TGTGCCAGCAGCAGCCGGGACGGGGAGTCTGGGGCCAACGTCCTGACTTTC | . | TRBV21-1 | . | TRBJ2-6
CASSWDFQETQYF | TGTGCCAGCAGTTGGGACTTCCAAGAGACCCAGTACTTC | . | TRBV6-5 | . | TRBJ2-5
CASSSYRDRGSNEQFF | TGTGCCAGCAGTTCATACCGGGACAGGGGGTCCAATGAGCAGTTCTTC | TRBD1 | TRBV28 | . | TRBJ2-1
CASSPRQISSYEQYF | TGTGCCAGCTCACCACGGCAGATCAGCTCCTACGAGCAGTACTTC | . | TRBV18 | . | TRBJ2-7
CASSKRGEGDNEQFF | TGTGCCAGTAGTAAGCGTGGGGAGGGGGACAATGAGCAGTTCTTC | . | TRBV19 | . | TRBJ2-1
CASTPSRGPPNEKLFF | TGTGCCAGCACCCCGTCCCGGGGCCCACCTAATGAAAAACTGTTTTTT | . | TRBV28 | . | TRBJ1-4
CASSLVTSGIGNEQFF | TGCGCCAGCAGCTTGGTAACTAGCGGGATCGGCAATGAGCAGTTCTTC | TRBD2 | TRBV5-1 | . | TRBJ2-1
CASSREGTSDYNEQFF | TGCGCCAGCAGCAGGGAGGGGACTAGCGATTACAATGAGCAGTTCTTC | TRBD2 | TRBV5-1 | . | TRBJ2-1
CASSPRAKQGMNTEAFF | TGTGCCAGCTCACCACGGGCAAAACAGGGTATGAACACTGAAGCTTTCTTT | . | TRBV18 | . | TRBJ1-1
CASSYLAGGPGNEQFF | TGTGCCAGCAGTTATTTAGCGGGAGGGCCGGGGAATGAGCAGTTCTTC | TRBD2 | TRBV7-9 | . | TRBJ2-1
CASSQGTYNEQFF | TGCGCCAGCAGCCAGGGAACCTACAATGAGCAGTTCTTC | . | TRBV5-1 | . | TRBJ2-1
CASSSKDRVNEQFF | TGTGCCAGCAGCTCCAAAGACAGGGTCAATGAGCAGTTCTTC | TRBD1 | TRBV5-4 | . | TRBJ2-1